This TCR beta chain was observed in a study of T cells in Graves' hyperthyroidism and ophthalmopathy. V dropped 5 bases and J dropped 0 bases, with 7 bases sitting between them. Germline V gives CDR1 GTSNPN, CDR2 SVGIG (reference sequence). The CDR3 is 12 residues long. RNA transcripts provided the source from which TCR beta CDR3 regions were amplified. The HTBI primer set served for first-round RT-PCR of the TCR CDR3. Using its own MiXCR run on the multiplex PCR reads, TCRdb lists one record per CDR3 protein. The sample lists roughly 500,000 distinct CDR3 sequences; around 24% were seen once. This clonotype was found many times.

The specimen was blood. The TCR was taken from a woman in her 30s with Graves' ophthalmopathy. The chain recombines TRBV30 with TRBJ2-5; D unresolved. This chain's CDR3 is CAWAENQETQYF. The CDR3 bases are TGTGCCTGGGCAGAAAACCAAGAGACCCAGTACTTC.